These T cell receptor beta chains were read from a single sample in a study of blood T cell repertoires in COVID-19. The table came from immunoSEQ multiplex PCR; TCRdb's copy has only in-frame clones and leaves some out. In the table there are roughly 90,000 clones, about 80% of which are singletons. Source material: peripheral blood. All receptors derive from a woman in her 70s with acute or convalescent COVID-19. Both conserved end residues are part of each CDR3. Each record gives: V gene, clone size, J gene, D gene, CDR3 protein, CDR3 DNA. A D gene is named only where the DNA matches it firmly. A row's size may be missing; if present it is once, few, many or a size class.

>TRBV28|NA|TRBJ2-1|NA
CASSLRGIYRGNEQFF
TGTGCCAGCAGTTTAAGGGGGATATACCGAGGGAATGAGCAGTTCTTC
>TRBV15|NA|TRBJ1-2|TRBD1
CATSRDRQGSYGYTF
TGTGCCACCAGCAGAGATAGACAGGGAAGCTATGGCTACACCTTC
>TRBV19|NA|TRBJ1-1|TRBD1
CASSTGQGPMSIF
TGTGCCAGTAGTACCGGACAGGGACCTATGTCGATCTTT
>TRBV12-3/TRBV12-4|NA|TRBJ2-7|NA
CASSFAGREQYF
TGTGCCAGCAGTTTTGCAGGGCGCGAGCAGTACTTC
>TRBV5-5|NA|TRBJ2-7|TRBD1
CASSLLGTGGYEQYF
TGTGCCAGCAGCTTATTAGGGACAGGGGGTTACGAGCAGTACTTC
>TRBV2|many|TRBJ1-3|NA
CASSELGNTIYF
TGTGCCAGCAGTGAACTGGGAAACACCATATATTTT
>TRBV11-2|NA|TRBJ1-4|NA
CASSLGGGIAKLFF
TGTGCCAGCAGCTTGGGTGGAGGGATAGCAAAACTGTTTTTT
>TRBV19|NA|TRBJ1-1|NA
CASSIVPLREGTEAFF
TGTGCCAGTAGTATAGTGCCCCTCAGGGAGGGCACTGAAGCTTTCTTT
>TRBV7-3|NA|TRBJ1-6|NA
CASSSPGGGSPLHF
TGTGCCAGCAGCTCTCCCGGGGGAGGTTCACCCCTCCACTTT
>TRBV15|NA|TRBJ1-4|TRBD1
CATSRGQGRNKEKLFF
TGTGCCACCAGCAGGGGACAGGGACGTAACAAAGAAAAACTGTTTTTT
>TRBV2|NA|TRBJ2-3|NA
CASKPGGPGTDTQYF
TGTGCCAGCAAGCCCGGAGGGCCCGGCACAGATACGCAGTATTTT
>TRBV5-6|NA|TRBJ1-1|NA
CASSLEGILEAFF
TGTGCCAGCAGCTTGGAGGGGATACTTGAAGCTTTCTTT
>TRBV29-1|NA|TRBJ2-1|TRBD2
CSGASGGLGNEQFF
TGCAGCGGGGCTAGCGGGGGTTTAGGCAATGAGCAGTTCTTC
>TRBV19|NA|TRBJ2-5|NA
CASSRLASSGTQYF
TGTGCCAGTAGTCGGCTGGCTAGTTCGGGGACCCAGTACTTC
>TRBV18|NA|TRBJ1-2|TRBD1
CASSPTGDSSGYTF
TGTGCCAGCTCACCAACAGGGGACTCCTCTGGCTACACCTTC
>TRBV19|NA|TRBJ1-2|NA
CASSSRSRGALANYGYTF
TGTGCCAGTAGTAGCAGGAGCAGGGGCGCTTTAGCTAACTATGGCTACACCTTC
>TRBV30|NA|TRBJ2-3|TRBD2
CAWSVLSSGGFYTQYF
TGTGCCTGGAGTGTACTCTCTAGCGGGGGATTTTATACGCAGTATTTT
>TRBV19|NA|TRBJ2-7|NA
CASSLRGVETYEQYF
TGTGCCAGTAGTTTGCGCGGGGTGGAAACCTACGAGCAGTACTTC
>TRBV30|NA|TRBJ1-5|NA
CAWSVQQNQPQHF
TGTGCCTGGAGTGTACAGCAAAATCAGCCCCAGCATTTT
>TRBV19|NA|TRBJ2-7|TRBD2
CASSIAGDEQYF
TGTGCCAGCAGTATAGCGGGGGACGAGCAGTACTTC
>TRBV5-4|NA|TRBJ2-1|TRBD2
CASSLAGLAGADEQFF
TGTGCCAGCAGCTTGGCTGGACTAGCGGGAGCCGATGAGCAGTTCTTC
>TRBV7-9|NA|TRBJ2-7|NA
CASSLDSDEQYF
TGTGCCAGCAGCCTGGACAGCGACGAGCAGTACTTC
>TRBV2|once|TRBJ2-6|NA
CASRVQGPGANVLTF
TGTGCCAGCAGGGTACAGGGACCTGGGGCCAACGTCCTGACTTTC
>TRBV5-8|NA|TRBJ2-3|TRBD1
CASSPGTGLTDTQYF
TGTGCCAGCAGCCCCGGGACAGGGCTCACAGATACGCAGTATTTT
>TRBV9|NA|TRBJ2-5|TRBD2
CASSPPGRAETQYF
TGTGCCAGCAGCCCCCCCGGGAGGGCCGAGACCCAGTACTTC
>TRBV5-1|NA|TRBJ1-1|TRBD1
CASKTGGGTEAFF
TGCGCCAGCAAAACAGGGGGTGGGACTGAAGCTTTCTTT
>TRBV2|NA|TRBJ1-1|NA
CASIQDTNTEAFF
TGTGCCAGCATCCAGGACACGAACACTGAAGCTTTCTTT
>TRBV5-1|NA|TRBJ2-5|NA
CASSSGYQETQYF
TGCGCCAGCAGCTCGGGGTACCAAGAGACCCAGTACTTC
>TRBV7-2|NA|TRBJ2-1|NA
CASSLAGGPNEQFF
TGTGCCAGCAGCTTAGCGGGGGGGCCCAATGAGCAGTTCTTC
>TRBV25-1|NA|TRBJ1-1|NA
CASSDVGRGAFF
TGTGCCAGCAGTGATGTAGGGAGGGGAGCTTTCTTT
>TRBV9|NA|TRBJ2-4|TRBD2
CASSVSSGGAVAKNIQYF
TGTGCCAGCAGCGTTTCAAGCGGGGGAGCCGTAGCCAAAAACATTCAGTACTTC
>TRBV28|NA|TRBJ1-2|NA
CASQTANYGYTF
TGTGCCAGTCAGACAGCGAACTATGGCTACACCTTC
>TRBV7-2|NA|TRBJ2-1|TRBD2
CASSPQPGLAINEQFF
TGTGCCAGCAGCCCCCAACCGGGACTAGCTATCAATGAGCAGTTCTTC
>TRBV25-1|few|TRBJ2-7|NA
CASSESGPPGEQYF
TGTGCCAGCAGTGAATCAGGGCCTCCTGGCGAGCAGTACTTC
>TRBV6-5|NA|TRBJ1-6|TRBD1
CASSTGGGSPLHF
TGTGCCAGCAGTACAGGGGGCGGATCACCCCTCCACTTT
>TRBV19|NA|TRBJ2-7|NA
CASSMTGTSYEQYF
TGTGCCAGTAGTATGACAGGGACTTCCTACGAGCAGTACTTC
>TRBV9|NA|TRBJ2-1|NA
CASSAGVANEQFF
TGTGCCAGCAGCGCGGGAGTAGCGAATGAGCAGTTCTTC
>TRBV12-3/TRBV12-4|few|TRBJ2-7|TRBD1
CASSRGQAYEQYF
TGTGCCAGCAGCCGGGGACAGGCCTACGAGCAGTACTTC
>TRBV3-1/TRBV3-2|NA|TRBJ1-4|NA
CASSQDKKSCWGSIRGYTNEKLFF
TGTGCCAGCAGCCAAGACAAAAAAAGCTGTTGGGGTTCGATCAGGGGCTACACTAATGAAAAACTGTTTTTT
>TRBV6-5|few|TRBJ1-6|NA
CASSYRGAGSPLHF
TGTGCCAGCAGTTACCGGGGGGCAGGTTCACCCCTCCACTTT
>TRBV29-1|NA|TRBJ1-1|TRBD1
CSVDWTGTTEAFF
TGCAGCGTTGACTGGACAGGGACCACTGAAGCTTTCTTT
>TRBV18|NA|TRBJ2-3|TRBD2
CASSPGLAGGDTQYF
TGTGCCAGCTCACCGGGACTAGCGGGGGGAGATACGCAGTATTTT
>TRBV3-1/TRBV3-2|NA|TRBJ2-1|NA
CASSQGTVRSNEQFF
TGTGCCAGCAGCCAAGGGACAGTTAGATCCAATGAGCAGTTCTTC
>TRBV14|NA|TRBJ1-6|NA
CASSRGILPPLHF
TGTGCCAGCAGCAGGGGGATTTTGCCACCCCTCCACTTT
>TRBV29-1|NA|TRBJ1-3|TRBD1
CSVLKWTGTGGSGNTIYF
TGCAGCGTTCTGAAGTGGACCGGGACAGGGGGCTCTGGAAACACCATATATTTT
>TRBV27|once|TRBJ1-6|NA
CASSLVRGGSYNSPLHF
TGTGCCAGCAGTTTAGTCCGTGGGGGGTCCTATAATTCACCCCTCCACTTT
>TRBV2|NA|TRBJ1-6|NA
CASMRTANNSPLHF
TGTGCCAGCATGCGGACAGCGAATAATTCACCCCTCCACTTT
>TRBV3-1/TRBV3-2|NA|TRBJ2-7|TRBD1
CASSQDPGQRYEQYF
TGTGCCAGCAGCCAAGACCCGGGACAGAGATACGAGCAGTACTTC
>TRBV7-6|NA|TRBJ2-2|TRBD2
CASSLASSGANTGELFF
TGTGCCAGCAGCTTAGCGTCTAGCGGAGCGAACACCGGGGAGCTGTTTTTT
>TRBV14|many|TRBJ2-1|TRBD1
CASSTTGGSGNEQFF
TGTGCCAGCAGCACAACAGGGGGCAGTGGAAATGAGCAGTTCTTC
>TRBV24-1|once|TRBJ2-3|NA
CATSGAPRETSTDTQYF
TGTGCCACCAGTGGGGCCCCCAGGGAAACGAGCACAGATACGCAGTATTTT
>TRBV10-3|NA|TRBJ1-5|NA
CAISEREESNQPQHF
TGTGCCATCAGTGAGCGGGAGGAGAGCAATCAGCCCCAGCATTTT
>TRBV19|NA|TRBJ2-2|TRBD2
CASSIPAGGRSIGELFF
TGTGCCAGTAGTATTCCGGCAGGCGGGAGGTCGATCGGGGAGCTGTTTTTT